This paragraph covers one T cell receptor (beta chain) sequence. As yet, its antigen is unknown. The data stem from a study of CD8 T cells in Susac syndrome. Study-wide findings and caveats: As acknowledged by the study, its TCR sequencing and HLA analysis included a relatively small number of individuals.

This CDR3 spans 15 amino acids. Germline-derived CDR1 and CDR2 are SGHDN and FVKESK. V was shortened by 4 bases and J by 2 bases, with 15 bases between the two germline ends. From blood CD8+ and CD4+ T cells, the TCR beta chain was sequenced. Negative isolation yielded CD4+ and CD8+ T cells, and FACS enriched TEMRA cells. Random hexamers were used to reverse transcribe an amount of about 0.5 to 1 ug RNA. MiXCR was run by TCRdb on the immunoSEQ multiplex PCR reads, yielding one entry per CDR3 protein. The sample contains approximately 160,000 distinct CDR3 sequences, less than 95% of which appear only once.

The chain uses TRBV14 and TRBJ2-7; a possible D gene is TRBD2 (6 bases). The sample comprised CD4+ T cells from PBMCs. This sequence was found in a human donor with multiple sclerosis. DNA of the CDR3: TGTGCCAGCAGCCCCCTTGGGGACTGGACCTACGAGCAGTACTTC. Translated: CASSPLGDWTYEQYF.